This section outlines one TCR beta chain sequence together with its context. Its antigen is not known. Looked up from germline, CDR1 is MNHEY and CDR2 is SMNVEV (reference sequence). The CDR3 extends over 16 amino acids. Trimming cost V 3 bases and J 2 bases; bases outside gene matches: 9. This sample was included in a study of cytomegalovirus exposure and HLA in healthy donors. Study results and caveats: Later analysis associated a missense DCLRE1C variant with TCR beta V- and J-gene trimming. Previously analyzed data showed that most TCR beta V segments were productive at a frequency of about 87% or about 30%.

PCR primers comprised 60 Vbeta and 13 Jbeta primers. TCRdb's table, derived via immunoSEQ multiplex PCR, lists solely in-frame clones and lacks some. Seen here are roughly 140,000 clones, 70% to 80% observed once, and the top ten hold 6.3%. Unrecorded immune exposure was likely among donors, who were nominally healthy when sampled. This chain connects TRBV27 to TRBJ2-5, with TRBD1 identical over 7 bases. Source material: PBMCs. The TCR was taken from a man aged 50-59 years in good health and CMV-seropositive. CDR3 nucleotides: TGTGCCAGCAGTTTTCAGGGGGTAAGAGGGCAAGAGACCCAGTACTTC. Its translation: CASSFQGVRGQETQYF.